This TCR beta chain was retrieved from a study of shared clonotypes between healthy human individuals. The DNA input per sorted-subset replicate PCR was about 220 ng, corresponding to some 33,000 T cell genomes. Only in-frame clones appear in the TCRdb table, and some are missing; sequencing was by immunoSEQ multiplex PCR. The sample lists about 2,100,000 clones, roughly 91% occurring once. A note on this clone: Its antigen remains unknown.

The V segment lost 1 base and the J segment 6 bases; nucleotides outside the gene matches: 6. CDR1 is SGHNT and CDR2 is YYREEE in the germline V gene (reference sequence). The CDR3 spans 14 residues. Overall study results and limits: Compared with clonotypes that all four donors shared, non-shared clonotypes had lower generation probabilities.

Terminally differentiated effector memory CD45RA+ cells were left out of the naive CD8 fraction, which was CD45RO-negative and positively selected for CCR7. This chain joins TRBV5-4 and TRBJ2-7, with 8 bases that match TRBD1. What was sequenced was naive CD8+ T cells from PBMCs. The receptor's source is a man between 18 and 29 years old in good health. Some clones in this sample may be carry-over from other donors' samples. CDR3 loop: CASSLRQGAAEQYF. Written as DNA, the CDR3 is TGTGCCAGCAGCTTGCGTCAGGGGGCTGCCGAGCAGTACTTC.